This paragraph reports one T cell receptor beta chain. Germline and junction disagree at one end, which may indicate a read error. The CDR3 length is 13 residues. Germline V gives CDR1 SEHNR, CDR2 FQNEAQ (reference sequence). The data originate from a study of cytomegalovirus exposure and HLA in healthy donors. Vbeta (60) and Jbeta (13) primers were used in the PCR. TCRdb keeps only in-frame clones here, not all; method: immunoSEQ multiplex PCR. The data contain around 170,000 clones, 81% of them singletons. This receptor was obtained from a man aged 50 to 60 in good health and CMV-seronegative. The sequenced sample consisted of PBMCs. The chain recombines TRBV7-9 with TRBJ2-4, with a tentative D call TRBD2 (6 bases). CDR3: CSSSSGSGDIQYF. The CDR3 region has the DNA TGTTCCAGCAGCTCCGGGAGTGGGGACATTCAGTACTTC.